The present T cell receptor (beta chain) was sequenced within a study of CD8 T cells in Susac syndrome. Findings of the study overall: The study conceded that its TCR sequencing and HLA analysis involved relatively few individuals.

The CDR3 runs 13 residues. Per germline, CDR1 SGHTA and CDR2 FQGNSA. Trimming left V 4 bases short and J 9 bases short, with 15 bases between. With respect to this clonotype: Its antigen is not known.

RNA, at about 0.5 to 1 ug, was reverse transcribed with random hexamers. Multiplex PCR with immunoSEQ amplified the TCR beta CDR3 across 54 Vbeta and 13 Jbeta. MiXCR was run by TCRdb on the immunoSEQ multiplex PCR reads, yielding one entry per CDR3 protein. The table lists under 150,000 distinct CDR3 sequences, roughly 94% of them singletons. The sequence derives from a human donor with multiple sclerosis. The chain uses TRBV7-2 and TRBJ2-5; TRBD1 is a possible D gene (5 bases). Sequenced input: CD4+ T cells from PBMCs. CDR3 nucleotide sequence: TGTGCCAGCAGCTCAAGGGGCCAAAGGGCCCAGTACTTC. Translating gives CASSSRGQRAQYF.